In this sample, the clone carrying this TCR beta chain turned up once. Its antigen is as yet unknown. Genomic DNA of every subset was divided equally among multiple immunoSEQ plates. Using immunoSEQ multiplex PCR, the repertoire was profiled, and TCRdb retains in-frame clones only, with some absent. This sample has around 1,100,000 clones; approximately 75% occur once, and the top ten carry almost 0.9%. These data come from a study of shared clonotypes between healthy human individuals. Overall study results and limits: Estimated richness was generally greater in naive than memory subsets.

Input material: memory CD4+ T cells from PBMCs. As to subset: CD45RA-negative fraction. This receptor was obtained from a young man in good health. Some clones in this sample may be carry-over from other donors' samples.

In DNA form, the CDR3 reads TGCGCCAGCAGCCGGGACAGTTTGTACGAAAAACTGTTTTTT. It yields the protein CASSRDSLYEKLFF. This chain connects TRBV5-1 to TRBJ1-4; 7 bases map to TRBD1. Per germline, CDR1 SGHRS and CDR2 YFSETQ. This CDR3 spans 14 amino acids. V shed 4 bases and J 8 bases; nucleotides not matched to a gene: 8. The variable domain in full, with the rest retrieved from reference TRBV5-1 and TRBJ1-4, is KAGVTQTPRYLIKTRGQQVTLSCSPISGHRSVSWYQQTPGQGLQFLFEYFSETQRNKGNFPGRFSGRQFSNSRSEMNVSTLELGDSALYLCASSRDSLYEKLFFGSGTQLSVL.